Below, 9 T cell receptor beta chains from the same sample are listed, as sequenced in a study of CD8 T cells in Susac syndrome. Random hexamers were used to reverse transcribe an amount of roughly 0.45 to 1 ug RNA. Each CDR3 protein is one row after TCRdb ran MiXCR on the immunoSEQ multiplex PCR reads. The sample lists approximately 100,000 distinct CDR3 sequences; approximately 94% were seen once. Sequencing was done on a sample of CD8+ T cells from PBMCs. The receptors were gathered from a human donor with Susac syndrome.

This chain joins TRBV2 and TRBJ1-6, with TRBD1 identical over 7 bases. J lost 2 bases, V lost 4 bases, and 5 bases had no gene match. Germline CDR1 SNHLY, CDR2 FYNNEI. This CDR3 comprises 16 residues. The CDR3 nucleotides read TGTGCCAGCAGTGCATCCGGGACAGCCTATAATTCACCCCTCCACTTT. Residues: CASSASGTAYNSPLHF.

The chain combines TRBV12-3 or TRBV12-4 with TRBJ1-4, with D tentatively TRBD1 (6 bases). The CDR3 length is 14 residues. The V gene lost 7 bases and the J gene lost 4 bases, with 13 bases spanning the gap. The CDR3 protein is CASTRQENNEKLFF. The CDR3 DNA is TGTGCCAGCACCAGACAGGAAAATAATGAAAAACTGTTTTTT.

The rearrangement links TRBV29-1 to TRBJ2-2, with a weak D call TRBD1 (6 bases). The germline V and J ends were trimmed by 7 bases and 6 bases, with 15 bases remaining between them. CDR1 and CDR2 (germline): SQVTM, ANQGSEA. This CDR3 region has 13 residues. CDR3 bases: TGCAGCGCAGACCTACAGGGCGCCGGGGAGCTGTTTTTT. As protein: CSADLQGAGELFF.

V is TRBV7-9 and J is TRBJ2-7; 10 bases are shared with TRBD1. The junction had 4 bases not matched to a gene; V was cut back by 4 bases and J by 7 bases. This CDR3 is built from 13 residues. Germline loops: CDR1 SEHNR, CDR2 FQNEAQ (reference sequence). The CDR3 sequence: CASSWDRGGEQYF. CDR3 sequence (DNA): TGTGCCAGCAGCTGGGACAGGGGTGGGGAGCAGTACTTC. Filled out from reference TRBV7-9 and TRBJ2-7, the complete variable domain reads DTGVSQNPRHKITKRGQNVTFRCDPISEHNRLYWYRQTLGQGPEFLTYFQNEAQLEKSRLLSDRFSAERPKGSFSTLEIQRTEQGDSAMYLCASSWDRGGEQYFGPGTRLTVT.

The chain links TRBV23-1 to TRBJ2-5; D might be TRBD2 (7 bases). TRBV23-1 is marked as an open reading frame, function uncertain. CDR3 length: 15 residues. Trimming pared 2 bases from V and 3 bases from J, leaving 13 bases between. CDR3: CASSQKQGGEETQYF. The CDR3 bases are TGCGCCAGCAGTCAAAAACAGGGAGGGGAAGAGACCCAGTACTTC.

This clonotype was seen only once. The rearrangement uses TRBV12-3 or TRBV12-4 and TRBJ1-1; 8 nucleotides align to TRBD1. V gave up 8 bases and J gave up 7 bases; unmatched junction bases: 6. CDR3 length: 12 residues. The CDR3 nucleotides are TGTGCCAGCCGGGGACAGGTACTTGAAGCTTTCTTT. Its translation: CASRGQVLEAFF.

The rearrangement uses TRBV20-1 and TRBJ2-5; the D call may be TRBD1 or TRBD2 (6 bases each). The V and J ends lost 3 bases and 0 bases respectively, with 11 bases between them. The germline gives CDR1 DFQATT, CDR2 SNEGSKA (reference sequence). The CDR3 contains 14 residues. CDR3 residues: CSASGGPYQETQYF. The CDR3 nucleotides are TGCAGTGCTAGCGGGGGCCCGTACCAAGAGACCCAGTACTTC.

The chain couples TRBV3-1 to TRBJ2-5; 10 bases agree with TRBD2. Per the germline V gene, CDR1 is LGHDT and CDR2 is YNNKEL (reference sequence). Trimming at V came to 0 bases and at J to 6 bases, leaving 7 bases not matched to a gene. The CDR3 is made up of 16 amino acids. CDR3 sequence reads: CASSQDRSGGAKTQYF. The CDR3, as DNA: TGTGCCAGCAGCCAAGATAGGAGCGGGGGGGCCAAGACCCAGTACTTC.

The chain is built from TRBV9 and TRBJ2-2; TRBD2 agrees at 7 bases. J lost 0 bases, V lost 3 bases, and 2 bases had no gene match. The CDR3 loop spans 15 amino acids. CDR1 and CDR2 (germline): SGDLS, YYNGEE. CDR3 in amino acids: CASSAGGSNTGELFF. Here the CDR3 DNA reads TGTGCCAGCAGCGCCGGGGGGTCGAACACCGGGGAGCTGTTTTTT.